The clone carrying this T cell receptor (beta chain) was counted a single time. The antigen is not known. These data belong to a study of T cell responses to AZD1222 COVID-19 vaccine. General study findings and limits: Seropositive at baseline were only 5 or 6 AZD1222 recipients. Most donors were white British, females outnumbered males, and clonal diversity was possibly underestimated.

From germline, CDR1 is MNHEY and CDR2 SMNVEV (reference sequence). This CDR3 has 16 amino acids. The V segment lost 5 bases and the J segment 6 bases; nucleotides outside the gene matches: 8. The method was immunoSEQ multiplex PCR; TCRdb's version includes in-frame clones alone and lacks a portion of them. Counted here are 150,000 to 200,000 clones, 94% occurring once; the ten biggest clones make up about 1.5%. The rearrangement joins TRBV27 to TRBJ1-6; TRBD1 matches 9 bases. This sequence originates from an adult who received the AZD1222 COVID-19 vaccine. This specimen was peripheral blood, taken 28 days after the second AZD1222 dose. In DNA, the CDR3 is TGTGCCAGCAGTACAAACAGGGGGCAAGCTAATTCACCCCTCCACTTT. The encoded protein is CASSTNRGQANSPLHF.